Listed below are T cell receptor beta chains from one sample, sequenced in a study of OX40 agonist ivuxolimab in advanced cancers. TCRdb keeps only in-frame clones here, not all; method: immunoSEQ multiplex PCR. This sample has some 73,000 clones; about 90% occur once, and the top ten carry about 0.53%. The starting material was CD4+ or CD8+ T cells sorted from blood, obtained in a trial of the OX40 agonist ivuxolimab. Receptors originate from an adult with an advanced solid tumor such as melanoma, head and neck, liver or kidney cancer. Each CDR3 is given with its conserved first and last residue. The D gene is left open where the match is weak. Clone size is shown for a subset of rows, as once, few, many or a class of expanded clone.

13	.	.	TRBV19	TRBJ1-1	TGTGCCAGTAGTATTCTCGGTGGCACTGAAGCTTTCTTT	CASSILGGTEAFF
15	.	.	TRBV5-1	TRBJ1-1	TGCGCCAGCAAGATCCGGGACGGACCGAACACTGAAGCTTTCTTT	CASKIRDGPNTEAFF
24	TRBD1	once	TRBV6-4	TRBJ2-4	TGTGCCAGCAGTGACTCCTTTTGTGGGCAGGGGGCCCCTAACGGGAGATCGGACAAAAACATTCAGTACTTC	CASSDSFCGQGAPNGRSDKNIQYF
12	.	.	TRBV29-1	TRBJ2-4	TGCAGCGTTGTTGGTAAGGGCCTGAGTCTGGACTTC	CSVVGKGLSLDF
14	TRBD1	once	TRBV10-1	TRBJ1-1	TGCGCCAGCAGAATGACAGGGGGCGCGTTTGAAGCTTTCTTT	CASRMTGGAFEAFF
16	TRBD2	.	TRBV27	TRBJ2-7	TGTGCCAGCACTCCTAGTGGGGAGGGGAGCTCCTACGAGCAGTACTTC	CASTPSGEGSSYEQYF
16	TRBD2	.	TRBV9	TRBJ2-3	TGTGCCAGCAGCATCGGACTAGCGGATAGCACAGATACGCAGTATTTT	CASSIGLADSTDTQYF
11	.	.	TRBV5-5	TRBJ2-7	TGTGCCAGCAGCTCTTCCTACGAGCAGTACTTC	CASSSSYEQYF
11	TRBD1	few	TRBV2	TRBJ1-2	TGTGCCAGCAGTGAAGACAGGGGGAAGACCTTC	CASSEDRGKTF
14	.	.	TRBV7-9	TRBJ2-2	TGTGCCAGCAGCCCGTGGACCAACACCGGGGAGCTGTTTTTT	CASSPWTNTGELFF
13	.	once	TRBV7-2	TRBJ2-3	TGTGCCAGCAGCTCGAACAGGGAAGATACGCAGTATTTT	CASSSNREDTQYF
16	.	.	TRBV10-3	TRBJ1-5	TGTGCCATCAGTGAGACCTATAGGGTCGGGAATCAGCCCCAGCATTTT	CAISETYRVGNQPQHF
18	TRBD2	.	TRBV4-1	TRBJ2-3	TGCGCCAGCAGCCTAACCCCGGGACTAGCGGGAGTAAGAGATACGCAGTATTTT	CASSLTPGLAGVRDTQYF
15	TRBD1	once	TRBV6-5	TRBJ1-1	TGTGCCAGCAGTTACGGGACAGTTTCAAACACTGAAGCTTTCTTT	CASSYGTVSNTEAFF
17	TRBD2	.	TRBV15	TRBJ2-4	TGTGCCACCAGCAGATCCGAGACTAGCGGGAGAAAAAACATTCAGTACTTC	CATSRSETSGRKNIQYF
16	.	.	TRBV21-1	TRBJ2-1	TGTGCCAGCAGCAAATGGGAGGAGAGTGGCTACAATGAGCAGTTCTTC	CASSKWEESGYNEQFF
15	TRBD1	.	TRBV5-5	TRBJ2-7	TGTGCCAGCAGCCGCGACGGAGGACAGGGCGACGAGCAGTACTTC	CASSRDGGQGDEQYF
12	.	.	TRBV28	TRBJ1-5	TGTGCCAGCAGTCAAGCAATACGGCCCCAGCATTTT	CASSQAIRPQHF
13	TRBD1	.	TRBV2	TRBJ1-6	TGTGCCAGCAAGGGGGCAGGGGATTCACCCCTCCACTTT	CASKGAGDSPLHF
15	TRBD2	.	TRBV28	TRBJ2-3	TGTGCCAGCAGTCGGACTAGCGGAGGTCCAGATACGCAGTATTTT	CASSRTSGGPDTQYF
13	.	.	TRBV10-1	TRBJ1-4	TGCGCCAGCGGGGACGGTCCTAATGAAAAACTGTTTTTT	CASGDGPNEKLFF
14	TRBD1	.	TRBV28	TRBJ1-2	TGTGCCAGTCATTTTAACGGACAGGATTATGGCTACACCTTC	CASHFNGQDYGYTF
14	.	few	TRBV10-3	TRBJ1-3	TGTGCCATCAGTGAGTTGGACAGTGGAAACACCATATATTTT	CAISELDSGNTIYF
12	.	.	TRBV11-3	TRBJ2-7	TGTGCCAGCAGCACTAATTTAGGAGAGCAGTACTTC	CASSTNLGEQYF
17	.	.	TRBV14	TRBJ2-5	TGTGCCAGCAGCCAAGCGCTCGGCGGAACCTCACAAGAGACCCAGTACTTC	CASSQALGGTSQETQYF
15	TRBD2	once	TRBV9	TRBJ2-7	TGTGCCAGCAGCGTAGGACTAGCCAGTACCTACGAGCAGTACTTC	CASSVGLASTYEQYF
15	.	.	TRBV30	TRBJ2-7	TGTGCCTGGAGTGTAGGGTCGGGACAAATCTACGAGCAGTACTTC	CAWSVGSGQIYEQYF
15	.	.	TRBV7-6	TRBJ2-7	TGTGCCAGCAGCTTAGTGGCAGGTCCAACCTACGAGCAGTACTTC	CASSLVAGPTYEQYF
14	TRBD2	.	TRBV7-9	TRBJ2-7	TGTGCCAGCAGCATTAGCGGGAGATCCTACGAGCAGTACTTC	CASSISGRSYEQYF
14	.	.	TRBV7-6	TRBJ1-5	TGTGCCAGCAGCGCCGGACCTGGGGGTCAGCCCCAGCATTTT	CASSAGPGGQPQHF
13	TRBD1	once	TRBV9	TRBJ2-3	TGTGCCAGCAGCGTAGTAGAAACAGGGGCGCAGTATTTT	CASSVVETGAQYF
15	.	.	TRBV16	TRBJ1-5	TGTGCCAGCAGCCCTCTAGGGTATAGCAATCAGCCCCAGCATTTT	CASSPLGYSNQPQHF
15	.	few	TRBV11-2	TRBJ2-7	TGTGCCAGCAGCTTACTTCCGGACACATCCTACGAGCAGTACTTC	CASSLLPDTSYEQYF
12	.	.	TRBV5-4	TRBJ2-5	TGTGCCAGCAGCTTGGCCCAAGAGACCCAGTACTTC	CASSLAQETQYF
12	.	.	TRBV10-1	TRBJ2-1	TGCGCCAGCAGTGCTAATTACAATGAGCAGTTCTTC	CASSANYNEQFF
14	.	.	TRBV19	TRBJ1-4	TGTGCCAGTAGTCCGGGACGGTACGATGAAAAACTGTTTTTT	CASSPGRYDEKLFF
15	.	.	TRBV6-1	TRBJ2-1	TGTGCCAGCAAACCAAGTAGGATCTCCTACAATGAGCAGTTCTTC	CASKPSRISYNEQFF
15	TRBD2	.	TRBV18	TRBJ2-3	TGTGCCAGCTCACCGGGACTAGCGGGAGAAAATACGCAGTATTTT	CASSPGLAGENTQYF
16	.	once	TRBV28	TRBJ2-2	TGTGCCAGCAGTATCCCAGGGGGGTCGTACACCGGGGAGCTGTTTTTT	CASSIPGGSYTGELFF
14	.	.	TRBV7-9	TRBJ1-5	TGTGCCAGCAGCTTTAGACATAGCAATCAGCCCCAGCATTTT	CASSFRHSNQPQHF
14	TRBD2	.	TRBV28	TRBJ2-1	TGTGCCAGCATAGTGGGAGCGGGAGTAAATGAGCAGTTCTTC	CASIVGAGVNEQFF
14	.	.	TRBV6-6	TRBJ2-7	TGTGCCAGCAGTCTACAGGGAACAATCGACGAGCAGTACTTC	CASSLQGTIDEQYF
11	.	.	TRBV20-1	TRBJ2-5	TGCAGTGCTTCCTTGGGGGAGACCCAGTACTTC	CSASLGETQYF
16	.	.	TRBV7-9	TRBJ2-5	TGTGCCAGCAGCTCAACTCCGGGACTCGGAAAGGAGACCCAGTACTTC	CASSSTPGLGKETQYF
15	.	.	TRBV2	TRBJ1-3	TGTGCCAGCAACCCAGACCCGCCAGGAGGAAACACCATATATTTT	CASNPDPPGGNTIYF
12	.	.	TRBV18	TRBJ1-5	TGTGCCAGCTCACAGACAGGTCAGCCCCAGCATTTT	CASSQTGQPQHF
16	.	.	TRBV28	TRBJ1-3	TGTGCCAGCAGTTTGCCACAGGGTCGGTCTGGAAACACCATATATTTT	CASSLPQGRSGNTIYF
15	TRBD2	.	TRBV4-1	TRBJ2-1	TGCGCCAGCAGCCAATTAGCGGGAACCTACAATGAGCAGTTCTTC	CASSQLAGTYNEQFF
23	TRBD2	.	TRBV9	TRBJ2-1	TGTGCCAGCAGCGAGGGGCCCACAACCTCGGGGACTAGCGGGAGGGCCCGTTTGAATGAGCAGTTCTTC	CASSEGPTTSGTSGRARLNEQFF
14	.	.	TRBV4-1	TRBJ2-3	TGCGCCAGCAGCCAAGATCCGTACACAGATACGCAGTATTTT	CASSQDPYTDTQYF
13	.	.	TRBV27	TRBJ2-3	TGTGCCAGCAGTTTCAGTGGGACAGATACGCAGTATTTT	CASSFSGTDTQYF
12	.	.	TRBV30	TRBJ2-3	TGTGCCTGGCGACATACTACAGATACGCAGTATTTT	CAWRHTTDTQYF
13	.	few	TRBV7-9	TRBJ2-5	TGTGCCAGCAGCTTAGTATGGGAAGAGACCCAGTACTTC	CASSLVWEETQYF
14	.	once	TRBV18	TRBJ2-7	TGTGCCAGCTCCCCGGTTAGTTCCGCCTACGAGCAGTACTTC	CASSPVSSAYEQYF
14	.	.	TRBV9	TRBJ2-3	TGTGCCAGCAGCGCCATGACAGTGGCAGATACGCAGTATTTT	CASSAMTVADTQYF
13	.	few	TRBV2	TRBJ2-7	TGTGCCTCAAACCAAGCGAGCACTCGGGAGCAGTACTTC	CASNQASTREQYF
13	TRBD2	once	TRBV12-5	TRBJ2-7	TGTGCTAGTGGTTTCACGACTAGCCCCGAGCAGTACTTC	CASGFTTSPEQYF
13	TRBD2	.	TRBV30	TRBJ2-5	TGTGCCTGGAGTGGGGGGACTAGCGAGACCCAGTACTTC	CAWSGGTSETQYF
15	.	.	TRBV11-2	TRBJ2-5	TGTGCCAGCAGCTCCCAAGGGACATCAAAAGAGACCCAGTACTTC	CASSSQGTSKETQYF